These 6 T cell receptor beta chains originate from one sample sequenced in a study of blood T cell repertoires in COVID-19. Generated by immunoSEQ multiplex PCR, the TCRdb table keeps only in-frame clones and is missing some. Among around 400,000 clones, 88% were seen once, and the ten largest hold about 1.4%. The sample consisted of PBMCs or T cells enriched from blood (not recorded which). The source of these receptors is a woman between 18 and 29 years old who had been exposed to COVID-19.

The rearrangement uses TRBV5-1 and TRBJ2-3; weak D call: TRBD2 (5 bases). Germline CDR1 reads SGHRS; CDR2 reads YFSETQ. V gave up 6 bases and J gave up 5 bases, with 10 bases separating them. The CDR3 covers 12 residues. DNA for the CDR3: TGCGCCAGCACCTCCGGGGTAGATACGCAGTATTTT. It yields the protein CASTSGVDTQYF.

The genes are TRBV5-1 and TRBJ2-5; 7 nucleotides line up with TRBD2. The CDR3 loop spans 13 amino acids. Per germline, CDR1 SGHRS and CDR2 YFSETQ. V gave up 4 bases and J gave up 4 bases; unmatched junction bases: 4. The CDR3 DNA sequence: TGCGCCAGCAGCCCCGGCGGGGGAGAGACCCAGTACTTC. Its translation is CASSPGGGETQYF.

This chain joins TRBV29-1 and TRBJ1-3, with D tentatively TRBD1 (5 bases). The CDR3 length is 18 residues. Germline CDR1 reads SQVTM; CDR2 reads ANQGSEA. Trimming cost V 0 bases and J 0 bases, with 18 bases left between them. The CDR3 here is CSVEDWQGGALSGNTIYF. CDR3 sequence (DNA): TGCAGCGTTGAAGATTGGCAGGGTGGGGCCCTCTCTGGAAACACCATATATTTT.

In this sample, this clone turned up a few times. CDR3 coding DNA: TGCAGCGTTGACGAACCGGGACAGACTCAAGGTGGCTATGGCTACACCTTC. This sequence encodes CSVDEPGQTQGGYGYTF. V and J are TRBV29-1 and TRBJ1-2, with 7 bases fitting TRBD1. J was trimmed by 4 bases and V by 3 bases; bases with no gene match: 17. The germline V gene encodes CDR1 SQVTM and CDR2 ANQGSEA. The CDR3 is 17 residues long.

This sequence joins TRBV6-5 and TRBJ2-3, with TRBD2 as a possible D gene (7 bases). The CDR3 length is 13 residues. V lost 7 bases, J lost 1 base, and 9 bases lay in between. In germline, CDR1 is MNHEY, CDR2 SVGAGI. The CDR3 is CASKGGGTDTQYF. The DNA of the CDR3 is TGTGCCAGCAAGGGGGGGGGCACAGATACGCAGTATTTT.

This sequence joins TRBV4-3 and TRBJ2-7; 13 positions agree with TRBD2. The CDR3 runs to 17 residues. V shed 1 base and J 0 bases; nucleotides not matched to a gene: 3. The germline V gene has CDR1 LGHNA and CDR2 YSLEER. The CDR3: CASSQGLAGGPSYEQYF. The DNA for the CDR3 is TGCGCCAGCAGCCAAGGACTAGCGGGGGGCCCCTCCTACGAGCAGTACTTC.